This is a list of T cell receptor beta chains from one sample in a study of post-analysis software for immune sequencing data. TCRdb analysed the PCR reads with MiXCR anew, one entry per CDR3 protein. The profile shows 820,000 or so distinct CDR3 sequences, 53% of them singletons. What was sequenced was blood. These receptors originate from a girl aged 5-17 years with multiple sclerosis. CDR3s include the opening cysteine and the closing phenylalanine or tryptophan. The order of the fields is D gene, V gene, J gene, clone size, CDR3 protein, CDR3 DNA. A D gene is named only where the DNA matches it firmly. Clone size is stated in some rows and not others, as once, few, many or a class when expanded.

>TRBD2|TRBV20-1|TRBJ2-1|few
CSAWASGLAAGNEQFF
TGCAGTGCATGGGCCTCCGGACTAGCGGCTGGGAATGAGCAGTTCTTC
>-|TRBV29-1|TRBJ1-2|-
CSVAGEYGYTF
TGCAGCGTAGCGGGGGAATACGGCTACACCTTC
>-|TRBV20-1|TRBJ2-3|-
CSAREGSAGTDTQYF
TGCAGTGCTAGAGAAGGGAGCGCAGGAACAGATACGCAGTATTTT
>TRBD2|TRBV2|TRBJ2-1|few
CASSGTTLAGAYNEQFF
TGTGCCAGCAGTGGGACTACTCTAGCGGGGGCCTACAATGAGCAGTTCTTC
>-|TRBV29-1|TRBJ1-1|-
CSVGAGGGMNTEAFF
TGCAGCGTTGGGGCGGGGGGGGGCATGAACACTGAAGCTTTCTTT
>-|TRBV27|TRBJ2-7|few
CASSPGSRTDAYEQYF
TGTGCCAGCAGTCCCGGGTCACGGACAGACGCATACGAGCAGTACTTC
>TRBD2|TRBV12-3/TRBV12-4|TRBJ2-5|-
CASSHWTSGKGETQYF
TGTGCCAGCAGCCACTGGACTAGCGGGAAAGGGGAGACCCAGTACTTC
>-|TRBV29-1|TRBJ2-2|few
CSALLGRTGELFF
TGCAGCGCCCTCTTAGGACGCACCGGGGAGCTGTTTTTT
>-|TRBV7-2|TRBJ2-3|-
CASSLVSVTSTDTQYF
TGTGCCAGCAGCTTAGTGTCGGTTACTAGCACAGATACGCAGTATTTT
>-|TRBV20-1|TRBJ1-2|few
CSAVPGKGGYTF
TGCAGTGCTGTCCCCGGGAAGGGGGGCTACACCTTC
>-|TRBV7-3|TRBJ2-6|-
CASSLTARSGANVLTF
TGTGCCAGCAGCCTGACGGCCCGCTCTGGGGCCAACGTCCTGACTTTC
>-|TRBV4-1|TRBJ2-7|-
CASSQVRGLVDEQYF
TGCGCCAGCAGCCAAGTTAGGGGCTTAGTAGACGAGCAGTACTTC
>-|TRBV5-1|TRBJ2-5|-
CASSAGTIETQYF
TGCGCCAGCAGTGCGGGTACGATAGAGACCCAGTACTTC
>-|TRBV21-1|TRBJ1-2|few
CASSPPGVPSGYTF
TGTGCCAGCAGCCCCCCAGGGGTCCCCTCTGGCTACACCTTC
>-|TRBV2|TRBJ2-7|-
CASKNGGSYEQYF
TGTGCCAGCAAGAACGGGGGCAGCTACGAGCAGTACTTC
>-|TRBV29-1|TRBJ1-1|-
CSATQLNTEAFF
TGCAGCGCTACCCAATTAAACACTGAAGCTTTCTTT
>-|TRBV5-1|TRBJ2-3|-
CASSPSGGFTDTQYF
TGCGCCAGCAGCCCTTCAGGAGGCTTTACAGATACGCAGTATTTT
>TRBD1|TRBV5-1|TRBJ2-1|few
CASSVGQGRSEQFF
TGCGCCAGCAGCGTCGGACAGGGCCGGAGTGAGCAGTTCTTC
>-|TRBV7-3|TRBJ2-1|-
CASSLQGAMNNEQFF
TGTGCCAGCAGCCTACAAGGAGCCATGAACAATGAGCAGTTCTTC
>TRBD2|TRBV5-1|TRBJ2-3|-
CASSLPVAGGPTDTQYF
TGCGCCAGCAGCCTACCCGTAGCGGGAGGGCCGACAGATACGCAGTATTTT
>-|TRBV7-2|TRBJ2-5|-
CASSPQSARETQYF
TGTGCCAGCAGCCCACAGAGCGCCCGGGAGACCCAGTACTTC
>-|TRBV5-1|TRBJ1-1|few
CASSPLGGTEAFF
TGCGCCAGCAGCCCCCTAGGGGGAACTGAAGCTTTCTTT
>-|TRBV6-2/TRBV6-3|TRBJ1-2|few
CASIYTQGSHGYTF
TGTGCCAGCATCTACACTCAGGGCAGCCATGGCTACACCTTC
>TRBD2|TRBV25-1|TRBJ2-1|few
CASSFPIAGNEQFF
TGTGCCAGCAGTTTTCCGATAGCGGGCAATGAGCAGTTCTTC
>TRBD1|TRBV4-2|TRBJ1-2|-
CASSQDLRGRNYGYTF
TGTGCCAGCAGCCAAGATCTTAGGGGGCGCAACTATGGCTACACCTTC
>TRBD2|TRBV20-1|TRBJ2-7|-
CSASRSGGLYEQYF
TGCAGTGCTAGTCGCAGCGGGGGGCTCTACGAGCAGTACTTC
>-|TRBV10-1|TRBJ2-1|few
CASSESNWEGAPNEQFF
TGCGCCAGCAGTGAGTCGAATTGGGAGGGGGCACCGAATGAGCAGTTCTTC
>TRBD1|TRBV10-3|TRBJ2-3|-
CAIRLTGGYTDTQYF
TGTGCCATCAGACTCACAGGGGGCTACACAGATACGCAGTATTTT
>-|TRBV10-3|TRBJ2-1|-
CAISEPWTAYNEQFF
TGTGCCATCAGTGAGCCGTGGACGGCTTACAATGAGCAGTTCTTC
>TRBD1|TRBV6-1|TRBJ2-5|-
CASSDRSTGRQYF
TGTGCCAGCAGTGACAGATCGACAGGGCGGCAGTACTTC
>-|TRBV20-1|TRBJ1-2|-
CSVRTVLMRGYTF
TGCAGTGTTAGGACAGTACTTATGAGGGGCTACACCTTC
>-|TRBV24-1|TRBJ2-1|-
CATSDSRVNEQFF
TGTGCCACCAGTGATTCCAGGGTCAATGAGCAGTTCTTC
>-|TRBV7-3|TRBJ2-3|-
CASSLNGGSTDTQYF
TGTGCCAGCAGCTTAAATGGAGGCAGCACAGATACGCAGTATTTT
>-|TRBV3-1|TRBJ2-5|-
CASSQDRFLGQETQYF
TGTGCCAGCAGCCAAGATCGCTTCTTGGGGCAAGAGACCCAGTACTTC
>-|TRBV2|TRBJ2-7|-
CASSEPQGRTYEQYF
TGTGCCAGCAGTGAACCACAGGGTCGGACCTACGAGCAGTACTTC
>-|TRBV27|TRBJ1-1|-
CASSLRRMNTEAFF
TGTGCCAGCAGTTTGCGGAGAATGAACACTGAAGCTTTCTTT
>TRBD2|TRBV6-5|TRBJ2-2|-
CASKSSGGVAGELFF
TGTGCCAGCAAAAGTAGCGGGGGGGTTGCCGGGGAGCTGTTTTTT
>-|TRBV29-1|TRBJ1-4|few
CSVEDSGTIEKLFF
TGCAGCGTTGAAGATTCGGGGACGATTGAAAAACTGTTTTTT
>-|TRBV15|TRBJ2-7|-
CATSRVVGAGDSYEQYF
TGTGCCACCAGCAGAGTGGTAGGAGCGGGCGACTCCTACGAGCAGTACTTC
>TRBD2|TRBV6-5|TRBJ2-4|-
CASSQSGGAGKNIQYF
TGTGCCAGCAGCCAAAGCGGGGGGGCCGGCAAAAACATTCAGTACTTC
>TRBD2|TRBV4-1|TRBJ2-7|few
CASSQDSGPLAGGSYEQYF
TGCGCCAGCAGCCAAGATAGTGGGCCTCTAGCGGGAGGCTCCTACGAGCAGTACTTC
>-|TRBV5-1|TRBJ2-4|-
CASSLDGGGFIQYF
TGCGCCAGCAGCTTGGACGGAGGGGGGTTCATTCAGTACTTC
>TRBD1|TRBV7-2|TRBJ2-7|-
CASSLEGQGTSEQYF
TGCGCCAGCAGCTTGGAGGGACAGGGAACCTCCGAGCAGTACTTC
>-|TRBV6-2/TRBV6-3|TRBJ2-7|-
CASSYERIYEQYF
TGTGCCAGCAGTTATGAGCGGATCTACGAGCAGTACTTC
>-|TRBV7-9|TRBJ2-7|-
CASSHASYEQYF
TGTGCCAGCAGTCACGCCTCCTACGAGCAGTACTTC
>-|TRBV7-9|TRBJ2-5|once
CASSLGDKPKETQYF
TGTGCCAGCAGCTTAGGGGACAAGCCCAAGGAGACCCAGTACTTC
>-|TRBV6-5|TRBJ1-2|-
CASSSLAGNYGYTF
TGTGCCAGCAGTTCATTGGCAGGGAACTATGGCTACACCTTC
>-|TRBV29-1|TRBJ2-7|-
CSVLIERPSYEQYF
TGCAGCGTGCTCATAGAACGGCCTTCCTACGAGCAGTACTTC